This T cell receptor beta chain was found in a study of cytomegalovirus exposure and HLA in healthy donors. On the study more broadly: Inside one of the first data releases sat about 85 million unique TCRs taken from HLA-typed donors. General study points: A later analysis reported that several of the most significant clusters appeared to be linked to common viral pathogens, among them Epstein-Barr virus. Across HLA loci, a later analysis found differing TCR association rates, with DRB1 most and HLA-C fewest. Rarity characterized most TCR sequences, yet some public TCRs appeared in many donors.

Trimming took off 3 bases at V and 8 bases at J, with 13 bases between the two ends. The CDR3 runs 14 residues. Germline CDR1 MDHEN, CDR2 SYDVKM. As for this clone: Its antigen remains unidentified.

The study ran its PCR with 60 Vbeta and 13 Jbeta primers. Clones were sequenced by immunoSEQ multiplex PCR, and TCRdb holds only the in-frame ones, with some missing. Among 72,000 or so clones listed, around 61% were seen once. This chain uses TRBV28 with TRBJ1-4, with D uncertain. The specimen was PBMCs. The source is a woman aged 45-60 years in good health and CMV-seronegative. Here the CDR3 reads CASSFFDMAEKLFF. DNA of the CDR3: TGTGCCAGCAGTTTTTTTGATATGGCCGAAAAACTGTTTTTT.